This T cell receptor (beta chain) comes out of a study of blood T cell repertoires in COVID-19. Profiling relied on immunoSEQ multiplex PCR, and the TCRdb table lists in-frame clones only, not all of them. Among more than 350,000 clones listed, around 87% were seen once. The V end was cut by 1 base, the J end by 0 bases, with 11 bases between. The germline gives CDR1 SGDLS, CDR2 YYNGEE. The CDR3 has 16 amino acids. Source material: peripheral blood. This chain joins TRBV9 and TRBJ1-5; weak D call: TRBD1 (5 bases). This clonotype was obtained from a woman aged 30 to 39 with COVID-19, enrolled during active disease. The CDR3 protein is CASSVRGSLSNQPQHF. DNA of the CDR3: TGTGCCAGCAGCGTAAGGGGCAGCCTTAGCAATCAGCCCCAGCATTTT.